Given below is one T cell receptor beta chain in context. This sample was included in a study of blood T cell repertoires in COVID-19. About the research overall: Samples of COVID-19 (acute and convalescent) were obtained from the United States, Italy and Spain. PBMCs, B-cell-depleted T cells, or T cells provided the cDNA or gDNA that made up the material.

Germline-derived CDR1 and CDR2 are MGHRA and YSYEKL. This CDR3 comprises 16 residues. V was cut by 0 bases and J by 2 bases, with 11 bases left in between. Authors' methods: Researchers report that nucleated cell counts were estimated from reference gene primer amplification. The protocol was immunoSEQ multiplex PCR, while the TCRdb copy is restricted to in-frame clones and leaves out a portion. V, J and clone size derive from that table, while D and trimming were established from the DNA sequence. The sample holds fewer than 120,000 clones, 87% seen once. The clonotype was recovered from a human donor in a cohort sampled during active COVID-19. The source material was peripheral blood. The chain has TRBV4-1 and TRBJ1-5; D is unresolved. In DNA form, the CDR3 reads TGCGCCAGCAGCCAAGATGGAGGGTTTGGCAATCAGCCCCAGCATTTT. This codes for CASSQDGGFGNQPQHF.